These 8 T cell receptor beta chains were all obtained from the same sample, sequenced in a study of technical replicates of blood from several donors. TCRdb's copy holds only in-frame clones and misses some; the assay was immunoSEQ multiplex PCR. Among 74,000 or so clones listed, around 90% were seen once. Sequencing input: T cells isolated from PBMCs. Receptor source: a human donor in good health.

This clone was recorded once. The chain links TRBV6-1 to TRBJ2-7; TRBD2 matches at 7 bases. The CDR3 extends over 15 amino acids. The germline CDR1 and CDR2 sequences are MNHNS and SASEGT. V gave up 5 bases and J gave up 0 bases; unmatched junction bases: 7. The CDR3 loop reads CASSTSAHYSYEQYF. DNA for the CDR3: TGTGCCAGCAGTACTAGCGCCCATTACTCCTACGAGCAGTACTTC.

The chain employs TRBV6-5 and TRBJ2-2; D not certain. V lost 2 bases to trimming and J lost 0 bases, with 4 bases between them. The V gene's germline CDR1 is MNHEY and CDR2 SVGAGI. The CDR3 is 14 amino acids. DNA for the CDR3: TGTGCCAGCAGTTACCTTCCGAACACCGGGGAGCTGTTTTTT. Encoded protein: CASSYLPNTGELFF.

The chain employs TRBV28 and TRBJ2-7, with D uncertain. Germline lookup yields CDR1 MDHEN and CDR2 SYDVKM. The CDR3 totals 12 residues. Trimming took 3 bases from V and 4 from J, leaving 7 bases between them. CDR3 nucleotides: TGTGCCAGCAGTTTGTCATTGTACGAGCAGTACTTC. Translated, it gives CASSLSLYEQYF.

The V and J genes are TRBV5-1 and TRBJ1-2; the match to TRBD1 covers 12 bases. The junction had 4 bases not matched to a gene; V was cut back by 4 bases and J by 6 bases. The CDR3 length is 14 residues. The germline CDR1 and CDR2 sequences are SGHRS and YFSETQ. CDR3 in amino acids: CASSGGTGGDGYTF. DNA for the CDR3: TGCGCCAGCAGCGGAGGGACAGGGGGCGATGGCTACACCTTC.

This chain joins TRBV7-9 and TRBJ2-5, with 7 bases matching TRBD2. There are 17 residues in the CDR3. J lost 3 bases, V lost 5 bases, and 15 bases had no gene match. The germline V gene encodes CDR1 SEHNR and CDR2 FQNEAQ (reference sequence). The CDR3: CASSQNVVLAVKETQYF. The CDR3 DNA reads TGTGCCAGCAGCCAGAACGTAGTGCTAGCGGTAAAAGAGACCCAGTACTTC.

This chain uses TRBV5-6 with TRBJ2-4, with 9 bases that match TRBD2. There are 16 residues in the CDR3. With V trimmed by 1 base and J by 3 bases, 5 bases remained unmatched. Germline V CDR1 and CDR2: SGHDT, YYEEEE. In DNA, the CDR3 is TGTGCCAGCAGCTTGTTGCGCGGGGGGGACAAAAACATTCAGTACTTC. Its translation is CASSLLRGGDKNIQYF. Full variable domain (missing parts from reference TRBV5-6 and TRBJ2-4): DAGVTQSPTHLIKTRGQQVTLRCSPKSGHDTVSWYQQALGQGPQFIFQYYEEEERQRGNFPDRFSGHQFPNYSSELNVNALLLGDSALYLCASSLLRGGDKNIQYFGAGTRLSVL.

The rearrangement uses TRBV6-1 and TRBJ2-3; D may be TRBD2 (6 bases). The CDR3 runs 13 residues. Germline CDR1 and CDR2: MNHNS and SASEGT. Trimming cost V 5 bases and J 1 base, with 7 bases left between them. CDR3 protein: CASSWGGTDTQYF. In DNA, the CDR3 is TGTGCCAGCAGTTGGGGGGGCACAGATACGCAGTATTTT.

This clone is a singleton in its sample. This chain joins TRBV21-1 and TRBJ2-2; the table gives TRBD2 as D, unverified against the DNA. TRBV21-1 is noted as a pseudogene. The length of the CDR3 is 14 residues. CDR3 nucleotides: TGTGCCAGCATTAGCGGGGCTAACACCGGGGAGCTGTTTTTT. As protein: CASISGANTGELFF.